A selection of T cell receptor beta chains follows, all from one sample in a study of shared clonotypes between healthy human individuals. The assay was immunoSEQ multiplex PCR, and TCRdb's table has in-frame clones only and misses some. The sample holds roughly 400,000 clones, approximately 97% seen once. Specimen: memory CD8+ T cells sorted from blood. The receptors were sampled from a man aged 30 to 39 in good health. Both conserved end residues are part of each CDR3. A D gene is named only where the DNA matches it firmly. Some rows have no size entry. The others give once, few or many, or a class for an expanded clone.

J: TRBJ2-1
V: TRBV28
size: NA
length: 17
D: NA
CDR3: CASSLWGYKSSYNEQFF
DNA: TGTGCCAGCAGTTTATGGGGGTATAAAAGCTCCTACAATGAGCAGTTCTTC

J: TRBJ2-7
V: TRBV7-8
size: NA
length: 19
D: NA
CDR3: CASSLEGGVWAGSAYEQYF
DNA: TGTGCCAGCAGCTTAGAAGGTGGGGTCTGGGCAGGGAGCGCCTACGAGCAGTACTTC

J: TRBJ2-5
V: TRBV2
size: NA
length: 14
D: NA
CDR3: CASPKRQAQETQYF
DNA: TGTGCCAGCCCCAAAAGGCAGGCACAAGAGACCCAGTACTTC

J: TRBJ2-3
V: TRBV30
size: NA
length: 11
D: NA
CDR3: CAWSGGDTQYF
DNA: TGTGCCTGGAGTGGGGGAGATACGCAGTATTTT

J: TRBJ2-3
V: TRBV7-9
size: NA
length: 18
D: NA
CDR3: CASSGDEEALTSTDTQYF
DNA: TGTGCCAGCAGTGGGGATGAGGAGGCACTCACTAGCACAGATACGCAGTATTTT

J: TRBJ2-2
V: TRBV5-4
size: NA
length: 15
D: NA
CDR3: CATKRGGQGTGELFF
DNA: TGTGCCACCAAGAGGGGGGGGCAAGGCACCGGGGAGCTGTTTTTT

J: TRBJ1-2
V: TRBV18
size: NA
length: 15
D: TRBD1
CDR3: CASSPRVTGTDGYTF
DNA: TGTGCCAGCTCACCACGGGTGACAGGGACCGATGGCTACACCTTC

J: TRBJ2-6
V: TRBV5-8
size: NA
length: 18
D: TRBD1
CDR3: CASSSGQGLFGGANVLTF
DNA: TGTGCCAGCAGCTCGGGACAGGGTCTCTTCGGCGGGGCCAACGTCCTGACTTTC

J: TRBJ1-3
V: TRBV28
size: NA
length: 12
D: NA
CDR3: CASRPAGNTIYF
DNA: TGTGCCAGCAGGCCCGCTGGAAACACCATATATTTT

J: TRBJ2-3
V: TRBV28
size: NA
length: 16
D: TRBD2
CDR3: CASSSRTSGSTDTQYF
DNA: TGTGCCAGCAGTTCTCGGACTAGCGGGAGCACAGATACGCAGTATTTT

J: TRBJ1-5
V: TRBV28
size: NA
length: 12
D: NA
CDR3: CASSLPNQPQHF
DNA: TGTGCCAGCAGTTTACCCAATCAGCCCCAGCATTTT

J: TRBJ1-1
V: TRBV4-2
size: NA
length: 15
D: TRBD1
CDR3: CASSQDRAGGTEAFF
DNA: TGTGCCAGCAGCCAAGACCGGGCAGGGGGAACTGAAGCTTTCTTT

J: TRBJ2-1
V: TRBV11-1
size: NA
length: 19
D: NA
CDR3: CASSLERWIRKGRYNEQFF
DNA: TGTGCCAGCAGCTTAGAGCGTTGGATCCGAAAAGGCCGATACAATGAGCAGTTCTTC

J: TRBJ2-7
V: TRBV6-5
size: NA
length: 14
D: NA
CDR3: CASSRTPRPYEQYF
DNA: TGTGCCAGCAGTAGGACGCCTCGTCCCTACGAGCAGTACTTC

J: TRBJ2-2
V: TRBV5-6
size: NA
length: 16
D: TRBD1
CDR3: CASSVAGTGDTGELFF
DNA: TGTGCCAGCAGCGTGGCCGGGACAGGGGACACCGGGGAGCTGTTTTTT

J: TRBJ1-2
V: TRBV4-2
size: once
length: 14
D: NA
CDR3: CASSQDLGFYGYTF
DNA: TGTGCCAGCAGCCAAGATCTAGGGTTCTATGGCTACACCTTC

J: TRBJ1-1
V: TRBV10-3
size: NA
length: 12
D: TRBD1
CDR3: CAIRTGTTEAFF
DNA: TGTGCCATCCGGACAGGGACCACTGAAGCTTTCTTT

J: TRBJ2-7
V: TRBV2
size: NA
length: 13
D: NA
CDR3: CASSPRDNYEQYF
DNA: TGTGCCAGCAGTCCCAGGGATAACTACGAGCAGTACTTC

J: TRBJ1-2
V: TRBV27
size: NA
length: 13
D: NA
CDR3: CASSFSLYYGYTF
DNA: TGTGCCAGCAGTTTCTCCTTATACTATGGCTACACCTTC

J: TRBJ1-2
V: TRBV25-1
size: NA
length: 14
D: NA
CDR3: CASSDSQKGNGYTF
DNA: TGTGCCAGCAGTGATTCCCAAAAGGGGAATGGCTACACCTTC

J: TRBJ1-4
V: TRBV10-3
size: NA
length: 15
D: TRBD1
CDR3: CAIRPGTGGNEKLFF
DNA: TGTGCCATCAGGCCCGGGACAGGCGGTAATGAAAAACTGTTTTTT

J: TRBJ1-4
V: TRBV28
size: NA
length: 12
D: NA
CDR3: CASSSDFEKLFF
DNA: TGTGCCAGCAGTTCTGACTTTGAAAAACTGTTTTTT

J: TRBJ2-1
V: TRBV10-3
size: NA
length: 14
D: NA
CDR3: CAISVVGTDNEQFF
DNA: TGTGCCATCAGTGTCGTAGGAACCGACAATGAGCAGTTCTTC

J: TRBJ2-1
V: TRBV2
size: NA
length: 17
D: TRBD2
CDR3: CASSDQSGRRNYNEQFF
DNA: TGTGCCAGCAGTGACCAGAGCGGGAGAAGAAACTACAATGAGCAGTTCTTC